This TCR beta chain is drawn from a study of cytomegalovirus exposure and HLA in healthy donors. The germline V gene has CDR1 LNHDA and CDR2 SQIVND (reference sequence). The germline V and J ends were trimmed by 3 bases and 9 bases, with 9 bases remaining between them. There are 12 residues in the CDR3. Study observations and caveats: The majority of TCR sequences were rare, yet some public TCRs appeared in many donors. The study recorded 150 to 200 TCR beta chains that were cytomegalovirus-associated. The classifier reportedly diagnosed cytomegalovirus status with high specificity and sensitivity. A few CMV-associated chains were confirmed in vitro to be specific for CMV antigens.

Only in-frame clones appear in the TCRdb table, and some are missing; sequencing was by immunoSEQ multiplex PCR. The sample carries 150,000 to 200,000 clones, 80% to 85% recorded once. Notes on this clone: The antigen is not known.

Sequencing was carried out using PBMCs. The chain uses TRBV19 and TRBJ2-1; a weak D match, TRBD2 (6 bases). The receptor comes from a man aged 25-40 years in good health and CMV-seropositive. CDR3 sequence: CASSILGGEQFF. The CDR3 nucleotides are TGTGCCAGTAGTATCCTGGGAGGTGAGCAGTTCTTC.